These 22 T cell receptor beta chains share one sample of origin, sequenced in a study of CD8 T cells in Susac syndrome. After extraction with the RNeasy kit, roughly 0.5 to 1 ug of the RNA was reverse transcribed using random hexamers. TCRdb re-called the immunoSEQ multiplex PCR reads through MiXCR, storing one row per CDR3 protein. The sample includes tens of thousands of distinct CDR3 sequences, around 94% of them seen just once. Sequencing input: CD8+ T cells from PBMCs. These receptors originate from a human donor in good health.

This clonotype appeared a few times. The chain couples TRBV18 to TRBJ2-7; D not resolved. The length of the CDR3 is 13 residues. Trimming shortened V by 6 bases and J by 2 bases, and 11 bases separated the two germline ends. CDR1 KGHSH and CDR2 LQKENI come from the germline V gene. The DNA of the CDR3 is TGTGCCAGCTCCGATGGCGGCGCCTACGAGCAGTACTTC. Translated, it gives CASSDGGAYEQYF.

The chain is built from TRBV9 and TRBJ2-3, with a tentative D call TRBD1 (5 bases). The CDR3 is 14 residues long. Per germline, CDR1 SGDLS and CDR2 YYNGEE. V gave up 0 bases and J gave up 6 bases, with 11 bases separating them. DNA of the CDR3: TGTGCCAGCAGCGTAGGCAGGGTATTGGATACGCAGTATTTT. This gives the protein CASSVGRVLDTQYF.

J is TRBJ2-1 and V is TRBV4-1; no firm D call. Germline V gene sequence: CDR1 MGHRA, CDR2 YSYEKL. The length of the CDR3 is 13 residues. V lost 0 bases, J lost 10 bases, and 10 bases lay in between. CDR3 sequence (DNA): TGCGCCAGCAGCCAAGACCCTTCCCCCGAGCAGTTCTTC. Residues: CASSQDPSPEQFF.

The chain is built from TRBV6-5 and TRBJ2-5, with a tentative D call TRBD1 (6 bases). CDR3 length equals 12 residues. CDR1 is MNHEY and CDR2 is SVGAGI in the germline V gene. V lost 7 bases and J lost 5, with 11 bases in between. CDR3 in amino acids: CASTRQGETQYF. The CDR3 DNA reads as TGTGCCAGCACTCGGCAGGGGGAGACCCAGTACTTC.

The CDR3 region is CASSEASGGYNEQFF. The CDR3 DNA sequence: TGTGCCAGCAGTGAAGCATCCGGGGGGTACAATGAGCAGTTCTTC. The chain is built from TRBV6-1 and TRBJ2-1; 7 bases are shared with TRBD2. V lost 0 bases, J lost 4 bases, and 3 bases stayed unmatched. The germline V gene has CDR1 MNHNS and CDR2 SASEGT. The CDR3 is 15 amino acids.

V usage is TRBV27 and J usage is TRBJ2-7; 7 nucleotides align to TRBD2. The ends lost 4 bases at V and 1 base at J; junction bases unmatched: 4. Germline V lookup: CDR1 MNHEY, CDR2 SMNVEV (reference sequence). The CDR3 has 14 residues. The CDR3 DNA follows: TGTGCCAGCAGTTGGGGGGGAGCATCCTACGAGCAGTACTTC. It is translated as CASSWGGASYEQYF.

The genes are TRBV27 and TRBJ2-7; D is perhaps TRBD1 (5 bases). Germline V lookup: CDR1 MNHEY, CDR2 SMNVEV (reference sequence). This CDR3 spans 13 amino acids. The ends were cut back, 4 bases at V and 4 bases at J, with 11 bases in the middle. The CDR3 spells CASSSPQGYEQYF. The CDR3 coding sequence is TGTGCCAGCAGTTCACCTCAGGGTTACGAGCAGTACTTC.

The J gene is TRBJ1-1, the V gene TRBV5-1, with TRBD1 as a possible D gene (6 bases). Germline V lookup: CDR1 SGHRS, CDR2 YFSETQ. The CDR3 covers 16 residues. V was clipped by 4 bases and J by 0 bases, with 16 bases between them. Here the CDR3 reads CASSTGTSNLNTEAFF. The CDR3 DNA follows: TGCGCCAGCAGCACCGGGACATCTAACCTGAACACTGAAGCTTTCTTT.

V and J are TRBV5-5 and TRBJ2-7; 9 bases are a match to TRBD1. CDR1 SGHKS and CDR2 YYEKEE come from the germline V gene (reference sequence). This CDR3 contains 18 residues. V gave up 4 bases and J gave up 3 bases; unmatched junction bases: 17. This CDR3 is CASSGQGFELPMIYEQYF. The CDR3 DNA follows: TGTGCCAGCAGCGGACAGGGGTTCGAACTCCCCATGATCTACGAGCAGTACTTC.

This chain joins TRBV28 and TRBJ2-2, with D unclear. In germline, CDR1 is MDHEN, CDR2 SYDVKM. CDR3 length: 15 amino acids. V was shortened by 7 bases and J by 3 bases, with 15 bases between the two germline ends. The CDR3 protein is CASIIDSDDTGELFF. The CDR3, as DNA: TGTGCCAGCATAATCGACTCAGACGACACCGGGGAGCTGTTTTTT.

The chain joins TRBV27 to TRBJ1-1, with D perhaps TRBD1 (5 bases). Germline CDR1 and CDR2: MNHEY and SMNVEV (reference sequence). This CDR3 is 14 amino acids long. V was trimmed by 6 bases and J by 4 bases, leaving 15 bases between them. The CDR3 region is CASRTAGGGTEAFF. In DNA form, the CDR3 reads TGTGCCAGCAGGACCGCGGGGGGAGGCACTGAAGCTTTCTTT.

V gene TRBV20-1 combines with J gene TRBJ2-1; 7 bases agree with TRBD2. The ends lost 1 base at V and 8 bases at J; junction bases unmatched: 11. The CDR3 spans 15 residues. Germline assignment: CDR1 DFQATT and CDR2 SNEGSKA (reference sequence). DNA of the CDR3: TGCAGTGCTAGAGTTCTGGGGGGGAGGTGGGATGAGCAGTTCTTC. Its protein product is CSARVLGGRWDEQFF.

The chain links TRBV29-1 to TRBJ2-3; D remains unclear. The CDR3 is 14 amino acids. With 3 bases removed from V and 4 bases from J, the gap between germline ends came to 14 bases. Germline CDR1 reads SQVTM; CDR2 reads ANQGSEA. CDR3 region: CSVETPAAPDTQYF. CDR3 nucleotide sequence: TGCAGCGTTGAGACCCCGGCGGCGCCAGATACGCAGTATTTT.

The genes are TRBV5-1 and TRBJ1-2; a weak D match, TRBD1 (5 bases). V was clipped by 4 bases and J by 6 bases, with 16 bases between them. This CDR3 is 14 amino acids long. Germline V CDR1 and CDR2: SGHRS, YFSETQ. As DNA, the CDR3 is TGCGCCAGCAGCCCGCTGGACATCGGAAATGGCTACACCTTC. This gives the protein CASSPLDIGNGYTF.

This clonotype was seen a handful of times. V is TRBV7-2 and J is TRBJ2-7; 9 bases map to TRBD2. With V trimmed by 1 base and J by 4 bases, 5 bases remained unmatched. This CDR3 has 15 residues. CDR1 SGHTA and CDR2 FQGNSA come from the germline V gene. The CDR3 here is CASSLVASGEYEQYF. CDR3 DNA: TGTGCCAGCAGCTTAGTGGCTAGCGGGGAATACGAGCAGTACTTC.

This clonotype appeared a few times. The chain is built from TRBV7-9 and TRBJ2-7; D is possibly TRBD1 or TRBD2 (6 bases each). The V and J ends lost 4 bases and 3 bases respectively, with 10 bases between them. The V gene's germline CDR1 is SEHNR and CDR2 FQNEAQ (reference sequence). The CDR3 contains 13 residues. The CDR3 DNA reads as TGTGCCAGCAGCTCTGGAGGGGGCTACGAGCAGTACTTC. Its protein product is CASSSGGGYEQYF.

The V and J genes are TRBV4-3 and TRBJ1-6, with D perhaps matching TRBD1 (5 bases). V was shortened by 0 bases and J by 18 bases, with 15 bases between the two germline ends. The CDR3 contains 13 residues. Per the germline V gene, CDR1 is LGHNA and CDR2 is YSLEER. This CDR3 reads CASSQDQGTVGHF. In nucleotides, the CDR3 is TGCGCCAGCAGCCAAGATCAGGGAACCGTTGGCCACTTT.

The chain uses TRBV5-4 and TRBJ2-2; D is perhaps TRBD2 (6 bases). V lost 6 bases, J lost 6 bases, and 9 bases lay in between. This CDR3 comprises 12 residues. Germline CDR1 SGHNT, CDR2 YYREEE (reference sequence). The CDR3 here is CASTAGSGELFF. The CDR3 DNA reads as TGTGCCAGCACCGCGGGGTCCGGGGAGCTGTTTTTT. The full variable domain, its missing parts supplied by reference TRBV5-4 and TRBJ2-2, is ETGVTQSPTHLIKTRGQQVTLRCSSQSGHNTVSWYQQALGQGPQFIFQYYREEENGRGNFPPRFSGLQFPNYSSELNVNALELDDSALYLCASTAGSGELFFGEGSRLTVL.

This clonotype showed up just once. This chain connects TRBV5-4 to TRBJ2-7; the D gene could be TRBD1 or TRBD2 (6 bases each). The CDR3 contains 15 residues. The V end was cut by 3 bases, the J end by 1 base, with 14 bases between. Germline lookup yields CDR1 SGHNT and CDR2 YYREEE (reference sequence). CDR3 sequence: CASSSGGVSSYEQYF. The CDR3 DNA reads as TGTGCCAGCAGCTCCGGGGGCGTTTCTTCCTACGAGCAGTACTTC.

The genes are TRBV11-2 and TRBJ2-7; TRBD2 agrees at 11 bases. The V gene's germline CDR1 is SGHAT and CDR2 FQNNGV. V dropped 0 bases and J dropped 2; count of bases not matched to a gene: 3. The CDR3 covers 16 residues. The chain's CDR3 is CASSLETSGVPYEQYF. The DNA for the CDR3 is TGTGCCAGCAGCTTAGAGACTAGCGGGGTTCCCTACGAGCAGTACTTC.

The CDR3 region has the DNA TGCGCCAGCAGCTTAGCCGGCACAGATACGCAGTATTTT. It translates to CASSLAGTDTQYF. V gene TRBV5-1 combines with J gene TRBJ2-3; D remains unclear. Deletions cut 2 bases from V and 1 base from J, with 5 bases between. This CDR3 is built from 13 residues. Germline lookup yields CDR1 SGHRS and CDR2 YFSETQ. The full variable domain, with the rest looked up from reference TRBV5-1 and TRBJ2-3, is KAGVTQTPRYLIKTRGQQVTLSCSPISGHRSVSWYQQTPGQGLQFLFEYFSETQRNKGNFPGRFSGRQFSNSRSEMNVSTLELGDSALYLCASSLAGTDTQYFGPGTRLTVL.

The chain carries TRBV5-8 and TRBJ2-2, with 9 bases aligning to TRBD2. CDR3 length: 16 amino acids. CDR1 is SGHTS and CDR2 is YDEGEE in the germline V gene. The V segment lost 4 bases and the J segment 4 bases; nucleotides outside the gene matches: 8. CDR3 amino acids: CASSHSAGGLTGELFF. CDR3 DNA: TGTGCCAGCAGCCATTCCGCGGGGGGGCTCACCGGGGAGCTGTTTTTT. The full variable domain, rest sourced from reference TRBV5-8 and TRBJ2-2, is EAGVTQSPTHLIKTRGQQATLRCSPISGHTSVYWYQQALGLGLQFLLWYDEGEERNRGNFPPRFSGRQFPNYSSELNVNALELEDSALYLCASSHSAGGLTGELFFGEGSRLTVL.